This is a list of T cell receptor beta chains from one sample in a study of neurological immune-mediated disorders. TCRdb re-analysed the 5' RACE reads in MiXCR, keeping a single row per CDR3 protein. The sample has roughly 100,000 distinct CDR3 sequences; 3.5% to 4% are singletons. Sequencing input: PBMCs. These receptors all come from a woman under 30 with multiple sclerosis. The CDR3 runs from the conserved cysteine through the conserved F or W. D genes are given only for firm matches. Size tells how often a clone was seen (once, few, many) or the class of an expanded clone, and some rows leave it out.

v_call	d_call	clone_size	cdr3_length	j_call	cdr3_nt	cdr3_aa
TRBV19	NA	many	15	TRBJ2-2	TGTGCCAGTAGCGACGCAGGAGGGGACACCGGGGAGCTGTTTTTT	CASSDAGGDTGELFF
TRBV12-3/TRBV12-4	NA	many	15	TRBJ1-1	TGTGCCAGCAGCCAAAGGGCCACAGAGAACACTGAAGCTTTCTTT	CASSQRATENTEAFF
TRBV20-1	NA	many	15	TRBJ2-1	TGCAGTGCCATCCCCCTGGGGGCGCAATACAATGAGCAGTTCTTC	CSAIPLGAQYNEQFF
TRBV27	NA	many	15	TRBJ1-6	TGTGCCAGCCGTGGGGGGAGCTCCTATAATTCACCCCTCCACTTT	CASRGGSSYNSPLHF
TRBV6-2/TRBV6-3	NA	many	14	TRBJ1-5	TGTGCCAGCAGTTACGACCGACCAAATCAGCCCCAGCATTTT	CASSYDRPNQPQHF
TRBV20-1	NA	many	12	TRBJ2-7	TGCAGTGCGGGCAGGCGGGGCGACGAGCAGTACTTC	CSAGRRGDEQYF
TRBV20-1	TRBD2	many	14	TRBJ2-7	TGCAGTGCTAGCGGGACTAGCGGGATCTACGAGCAGTACTTC	CSASGTSGIYEQYF
TRBV6-5	NA	many	15	TRBJ2-7	TGTGCCAGCAAACAAGGGACGGGTAGCTCCTACGAGCAGTACTTC	CASKQGTGSSYEQYF
TRBV20-1	NA	many	12	TRBJ2-5	TGCAGTGCTAGCGCAGGGGTTGAGACCCAGTACTTC	CSASAGVETQYF
TRBV20-1	TRBD1	many	18	TRBJ1-1	TGCAGTGCTGGAGATGTCTTAAGGACCGGGACAGGTATAGCTGAAGCTTTCTTT	CSAGDVLRTGTGIAEAFF
TRBV6-5	TRBD2	many	22	TRBJ2-1	TGTGCCAGCAGTAACCCCCTGGGAGGCAGGGTGTCTAGCGGGAGGACCTACAATGAGCAGTTCTTC	CASSNPLGGRVSSGRTYNEQFF
TRBV6-2/TRBV6-3	NA	many	14	TRBJ1-5	TGTGCCAGCCTGCAGCACTATAGCAATCAGCCCCAGCATTTT	CASLQHYSNQPQHF
TRBV9	TRBD1	many	14	TRBJ1-2	TGTGCCAGCAGCGTGGCAACAGGGGTTGATGGCTACACCTTC	CASSVATGVDGYTF
TRBV7-2	NA	NA	13	TRBJ1-1	TGTGCCAGCAGCCCACGAAGGGGGACTGAAGCTTTCTTT	CASSPRRGTEAFF
TRBV20-1	TRBD1	many	14	TRBJ2-7	TGCAGTGCTAGTCTTACCACAACACAGGGGTGGCAGTACTTC	CSASLTTTQGWQYF
TRBV5-5	NA	many	14	TRBJ1-1	TGTGCCAGCAGCTTTCAAGGGTTTGTCACTGAAGCTTTCTTT	CASSFQGFVTEAFF
TRBV7-9	NA	many	14	TRBJ2-4	TGTGCCAGCAGCTTAAGGGGGGACCAAAACATTCAGTACTTC	CASSLRGDQNIQYF